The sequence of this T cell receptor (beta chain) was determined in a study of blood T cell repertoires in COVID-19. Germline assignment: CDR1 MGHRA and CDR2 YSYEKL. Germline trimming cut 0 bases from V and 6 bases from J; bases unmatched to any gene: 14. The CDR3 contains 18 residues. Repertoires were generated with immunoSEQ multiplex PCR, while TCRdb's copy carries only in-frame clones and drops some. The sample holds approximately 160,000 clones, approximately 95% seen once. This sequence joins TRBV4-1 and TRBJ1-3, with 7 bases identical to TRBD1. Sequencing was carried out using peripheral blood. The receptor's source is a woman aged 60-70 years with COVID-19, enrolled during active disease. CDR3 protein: CASSQERAVTGITNTIYF. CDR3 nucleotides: TGCGCCAGCAGCCAAGAAAGAGCGGTGACAGGGATTACAAACACCATATATTTT.